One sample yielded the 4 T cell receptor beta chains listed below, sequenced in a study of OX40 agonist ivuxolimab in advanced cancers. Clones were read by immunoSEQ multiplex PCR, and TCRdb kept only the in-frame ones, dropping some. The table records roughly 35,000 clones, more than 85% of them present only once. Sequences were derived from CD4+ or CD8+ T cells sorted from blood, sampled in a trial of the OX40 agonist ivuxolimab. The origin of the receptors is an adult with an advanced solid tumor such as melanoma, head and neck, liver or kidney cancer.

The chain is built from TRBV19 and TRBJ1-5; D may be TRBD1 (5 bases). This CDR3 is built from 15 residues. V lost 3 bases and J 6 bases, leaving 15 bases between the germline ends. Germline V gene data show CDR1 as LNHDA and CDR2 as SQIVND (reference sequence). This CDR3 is CASSIVTAYIQPQHF. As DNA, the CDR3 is TGTGCCAGTAGTATTGTGACAGCGTATATTCAGCCCCAGCATTTT.

The chain's CDR3 is CASSFNPTGAGNEQYF. The CDR3 coding sequence is TGTGCCAGCAGCTTCAACCCGACAGGGGCGGGTAACGAGCAGTACTTC. The chain uses TRBV11-2 and TRBJ2-7, with 8 bases identical to TRBD1. The CDR3 length is 16 residues. The J segment lost 5 bases and the V segment lost 3 bases, leaving 12 bases of the junction unmatched. CDR1 is SGHAT, CDR2 FQNNGV, per germline. The full variable domain, rest sourced from reference TRBV11-2 and TRBJ2-7, is EAGVAQSPRYKIIEKRQSVAFWCNPISGHATLYWYQQILGQGPKLLIQFQNNGVVDDSQLPKDRFSAERLKGVDSTLKIQPAKLEDSAVYLCASSFNPTGAGNEQYFGPGTRLTVT.

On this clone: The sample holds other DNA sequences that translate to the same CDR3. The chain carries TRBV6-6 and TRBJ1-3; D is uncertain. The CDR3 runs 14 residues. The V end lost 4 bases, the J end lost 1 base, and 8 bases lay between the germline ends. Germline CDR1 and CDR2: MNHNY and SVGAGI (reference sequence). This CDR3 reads CASSLWTSGNTIYF. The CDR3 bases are TGTGCCAGCAGTTTGTGGACGTCTGGAAACACCATATATTTT.

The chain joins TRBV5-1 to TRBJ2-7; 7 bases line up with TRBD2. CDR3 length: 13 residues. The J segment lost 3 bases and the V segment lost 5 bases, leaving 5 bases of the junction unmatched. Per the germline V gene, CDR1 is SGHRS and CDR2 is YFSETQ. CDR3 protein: CASRRDYNYEQYF. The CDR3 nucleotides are TGCGCCAGCAGGCGGGACTATAACTACGAGCAGTACTTC.